One and the same sample provided the 9 T cell receptor beta chains below, sequenced in a study of response to subunit inactivated influenza vaccine. TCRdb reprocessed the RT-PCR reads via MiXCR and lists one record per CDR3 protein. Among about 180,000 distinct CDR3 sequences listed, approximately 8.7% were seen once. Source: non-naive T cells sorted from PBMCs, taken on the day of vaccination. The receptors were gathered from a man in his fifties or sixties who received an inactivated influenza vaccine.

Turning to this clonotype: Because it lacks the conserved phenylalanine or tryptophan at the end, this CDR3 is likely a read error. The V and J genes are TRBV20-1 and TRBJ2-2, with 8 bases fitting TRBD2. V shed 3 bases, J shed 2 bases, and the junction held 5 bases outside the gene matches. In germline, CDR1 is DFQATT, CDR2 SNEGSKA (reference sequence). The CDR3 has 15 amino acids. CDR3 sequence reads: CSARPSGGNTGELFL. CDR3 sequence (DNA): TGCAGTGCTAGGCCCAGCGGGGGAAACACCGGGGAGCTGTTTTTG.

The table lists this clonotype with many counts. The V gene is TRBV27, the J gene TRBJ2-2; perhaps TRBD1 as D (5 bases). This CDR3 comprises 15 residues. Between the trimmed V and J ends, which lost 2 bases and 2 bases, there was a span of 9 bases. The V gene's germline CDR1 is MNHEY and CDR2 SMNVEV (reference sequence). The CDR3 sequence: CASSLAGSNTGELFF. CDR3 bases: TGTGCCAGCAGTTTAGCAGGGTCTAACACCGGGGAGCTGTTTTTT.

In this sample, this clonotype turned up many times. V is TRBV7-9 and J is TRBJ1-6; 7 positions match TRBD1. CDR3 size: 15 residues. The J segment lost 7 bases and the V segment lost 5 bases, leaving 8 bases of the junction unmatched. From germline, CDR1 is SEHNR and CDR2 FQNEAQ (reference sequence). The CDR3 sequence is CASSTHRGRNSPLHF. CDR3 in DNA: TGTGCCAGCAGCACACACAGGGGCCGCAATTCACCCCTCCACTTT. The whole variable domain, remainder taken from reference TRBV7-9 and TRBJ1-6, is DTGVSQNPRHKITKRGQNVTFRCDPISEHNRLYWYRQTLGQGPEFLTYFQNEAQLEKSRLLSDRFSAERPKGSFSTLEIQRTEQGDSAMYLCASSTHRGRNSPLHFGNGTRLTVT.

The chain uses TRBV7-9 and TRBJ2-7; D not certain. Germline CDR1 SEHNR, CDR2 FQNEAQ (reference sequence). The CDR3 runs 15 residues. V gave up 3 bases and J gave up 0 bases, with 12 bases separating them. The CDR3 here is CASSLSSRSSYEQYF. CDR3 bases: TGTGCCAGCAGCTTGTCGTCGAGGAGCTCCTACGAGCAGTACTTC.

The chain recombines TRBV12-3 or TRBV12-4 with TRBJ2-1; D possibly uses TRBD1 or TRBD2 (6 bases each). This CDR3 comprises 17 residues. V was clipped by 5 bases and J by 3 bases, with 20 bases between them. The CDR3 loop is CASSDHGWGAGYNEQFF. DNA for the CDR3: TGTGCCAGCAGTGACCATGGTTGGGGGGCCGGCTACAATGAGCAGTTCTTC.

V is TRBV28 and J is TRBJ2-7; D is perhaps TRBD1 (6 bases). The CDR3 totals 14 residues. Trimming removed 6 bases from V and 2 bases from J, with 14 bases in between. The germline gives CDR1 MDHEN, CDR2 SYDVKM. CDR3 in DNA: TGTGCCAGCAGCGACCCAGGGGCCCCCTACGAGCAGTACTTC. Its translation: CASSDPGAPYEQYF.

This clonotype has a count of ten or more. DNA of the CDR3: TGTGCCAGCAGCTTATTACAGGGGAACGAGCAGTACTTC. This translates into CASSLLQGNEQYF. V gene TRBV7-9 combines with J gene TRBJ2-7; 7 positions match TRBD1. V lost 2 bases, J lost 5 bases, and 3 bases stayed unmatched. CDR1 is SEHNR, CDR2 FQNEAQ, per germline (reference sequence). This CDR3 comprises 13 residues. The whole variable domain, filled in from reference TRBV7-9 and TRBJ2-7, reads DTGVSQNPRHKITKRGQNVTFRCDPISEHNRLYWYRQTLGQGPEFLTYFQNEAQLEKSRLLSDRFSAERPKGSFSTLEIQRTEQGDSAMYLCASSLLQGNEQYFGPGTRLTVT.

The chain carries TRBV18 and TRBJ2-7; possibly TRBD1 for D (6 bases). The CDR3 extends over 16 amino acids. Looked up from germline, CDR1 is KGHSH and CDR2 is LQKENI. With 0 bases removed from V and 3 bases from J, the gap between germline ends came to 15 bases. The CDR3 DNA reads as TGTGCCAGCTCACCACCGATGGGACACCGATTCTACGAGCAGTACTTC. It encodes CASSPPMGHRFYEQYF.

In its sample, this clonotype was seen many times. CDR3 sequence: CASRGKISGIRVNEQFF. In DNA form, the CDR3 reads TGTGCCAGCAGGGGGAAAATCAGCGGGATAAGGGTCAATGAGCAGTTCTTC. The chain employs TRBV6-2 or TRBV6-3 and TRBJ2-1; 7 nucleotides line up with TRBD2. Germline trimming cut 6 bases from V and 6 bases from J; bases unmatched to any gene: 17. CDR1 is MNHEY, CDR2 SVGEGT, per germline. This CDR3 has 17 residues.